This T cell receptor (beta chain) was recorded in a study of T cells in Graves' hyperthyroidism and ophthalmopathy. As for this clonotype: Given a much more abundant clone one base away, this may be a read error.

TCR beta CDR3 region amplification was performed from RNA transcripts. During a first-round RT-PCR of the TCR CDR3, the HTBI primer set was used. TCRdb re-derived calls from the multiplex PCR reads in MiXCR, one entry per CDR3 protein. The sample contains around 440,000 distinct CDR3 sequences, around 16% of which appear only once. Trimming shortened V by 6 bases and J by 5 bases, and 4 bases separated the two germline ends. This CDR3 spans 11 amino acids. This chain links TRBV12-3 or TRBV12-4 with TRBJ2-2; no clear D gene. This receptor was obtained from a woman younger than 30 with Graves' hyperthyroidism. What was sequenced was blood. The CDR3 is CASSKTGELFF. The DNA of the CDR3 is TGTGCCAGCAGCAAGACCGGGGAGCTGTTTTTT.